The 26 T cell receptor beta chains below were found in one sample sequenced in a study of T cells of healthy individuals. TCRdb re-derived calls from the 5' RACE reads in MiXCR, one entry per CDR3 protein. The table shows 100,000 or so distinct CDR3 sequences, with approximately 18% occurring only once. The receptors shown here come from a human donor in good health.

The table lists this clonotype with a few counts. J is TRBJ1-5 and V is TRBV6-5; D may be TRBD1 (6 bases). CDR1 is MNHEY and CDR2 is SVGAGI in the germline V gene. CDR3 length equals 15 residues. The V and J ends lost 4 bases and 1 base respectively, with 11 bases between them. The CDR3 DNA reads as TGTGCCAGCAGTTTACAGCAGGGGAGCAATCAGCCCCAGCATTTT. Protein product: CASSLQQGSNQPQHF.

This chain joins TRBV28 and TRBJ2-7; possibly TRBD1 for D (5 bases). Trimming took off 5 bases at V and 3 bases at J, with 20 bases between the two ends. Germline CDR1 MDHEN, CDR2 SYDVKM. The CDR3 totals 16 residues. DNA of the CDR3: TGTGCCAGCAGTCCAACCCCCCGACAGACTCACTACGAGCAGTACTTC. Protein product: CASSPTPRQTHYEQYF.

This clonotype was counted ten times or more. This sequence joins TRBV18 and TRBJ1-5, with a possible D match to TRBD1 (6 bases). Per the germline V gene, CDR1 is KGHSH and CDR2 is LQKENI. The V and J ends lost 2 bases and 2 bases respectively, with 13 bases between them. The CDR3 covers 16 residues. The CDR3 region has the DNA TGTGCCAGCTCACCAGGGACACCACTGGGCAATCAGCCCCAGCATTTT. This encodes CASSPGTPLGNQPQHF.

This clonotype was counted at least ten times. The V gene is TRBV20-1, the J gene TRBJ2-1; D is ambiguous. CDR1 is DFQATT, CDR2 SNEGSKA, per germline (reference sequence). The CDR3 has 14 residues. V dropped 5 bases and J dropped 0 bases, with 11 bases sitting between them. The CDR3 region has the DNA TGCAGTGCTGGCCTGGGAAGCTCCTACAATGAGCAGTTCTTC. Amino acids: CSAGLGSSYNEQFF.

There are a few counts of this clonotype. This chain uses TRBV7-2 with TRBJ2-5; D is undetermined. The V end lost 10 bases, the J end lost 2 bases, and 8 bases lay between the germline ends. Germline values: CDR1 SGHTA, CDR2 FQGNSA. This CDR3 contains 11 residues. The DNA for the CDR3 is TGTGCCACCACAGATCAAGAGACCCAGTACTTC. This sequence encodes CATTDQETQYF.

This clonotype has ten or more counts. V gene TRBV25-1 combines with J gene TRBJ1-4; no reliable D call. V was trimmed by 1 base and J by 0 bases, leaving 9 bases between them. Germline-derived CDR1 and CDR2 are MGHDK and SYGVNS. The CDR3 spans 16 residues. The CDR3 region is CASSEWSPPTNEKLFF. The CDR3 region has the DNA TGTGCCAGCAGTGAATGGAGCCCTCCAACTAATGAAAAACTGTTTTTT.

This clonotype has at least ten counts. The chain is built from TRBV19 and TRBJ1-2; 7 nucleotides align to TRBD1. From germline, CDR1 is LNHDA and CDR2 SQIVND (reference sequence). CDR3 length equals 19 residues. J was trimmed by 3 bases and V by 7 bases; bases with no gene match: 23. The CDR3 protein is CASMEGAPDILMRDYGYTF. The CDR3 nucleotides are TGTGCCAGTATGGAGGGGGCGCCAGATATCCTGATGAGAGACTATGGCTACACCTTC.

V is TRBV30 and J is TRBJ1-1, with D unclear. The V end was cut by 2 bases, the J end by 1 base, with 14 bases between. The germline CDR1 and CDR2 sequences are GTSNPN and SVGIG (reference sequence). The CDR3 length is 15 residues. Here the CDR3 reads CAWSFIWAENTEAFF. CDR3 nucleotides: TGTGCCTGGAGTTTCATCTGGGCGGAGAACACTGAAGCTTTCTTT.

The table lists this clonotype with a few counts. The chain joins TRBV30 to TRBJ2-7, with D tentatively TRBD1 (6 bases). Germline CDR1 reads GTSNPN; CDR2 reads SVGIG (reference sequence). This CDR3 comprises 13 residues. Trimming removed 2 bases at V and 4 bases at J, with 12 bases between. The CDR3 here is CAWSLSTGYEQYF. The DNA of the CDR3 is TGTGCCTGGAGTCTATCGACAGGTTACGAGCAGTACTTC.

The J gene is TRBJ2-7, the V gene TRBV7-8; possibly TRBD2 for D (6 bases). The ends were cut back, 5 bases at V and 5 bases at J, with 16 bases in the middle. CDR3 length: 14 residues. Germline V lookup: CDR1 SGHVS, CDR2 FQNEAQ. This chain's CDR3 is CASSDRDSYDEQYF. CDR3 DNA sequence: TGTGCCAGCAGCGACCGGGACTCCTACGACGAGCAGTACTTC.

This clonotype was seen at least ten times. The genes are TRBV4-2 and TRBJ2-5, with 12 bases identical to TRBD2. Germline loops: CDR1 LGHNA, CDR2 YNFKEQ. The CDR3 length is 16 residues. Trimming cost V 2 bases and J 5 bases; bases outside gene matches: 6. Here the CDR3 DNA reads TGTGCCAGCAGCCAAACGACTAGCGGGAGTGGGGAGACCCAGTACTTC. The encoded protein is CASSQTTSGSGETQYF.

The CDR3 sequence: CASNKQGAGTEAFF. CDR3 DNA sequence: TGTGCCAGCAATAAACAGGGAGCGGGCACTGAAGCTTTCTTT. V and J are TRBV6-1 and TRBJ1-1; D perhaps matches TRBD1 (6 bases). The CDR3 has 14 amino acids. Looked up from germline, CDR1 is MNHNS and CDR2 is SASEGT. Trimming shortened V by 7 bases and J by 4 bases, and 16 bases separated the two germline ends.

The gene calls are TRBV28 and TRBJ1-2; 7 nucleotides agree with TRBD1. This CDR3 contains 14 residues. With V trimmed by 4 bases and J by 8 bases, 10 bases remained unmatched. Germline CDR1 is MDHEN and CDR2 is SYDVKM. Here the CDR3 DNA reads TGTGCCAGCAGTTCCAGACAGGGTCCTGGGGGCTACACCTTC. Its protein is CASSSRQGPGGYTF.

In this sample, this clonotype turned up once. V is TRBV11-2 and J is TRBJ1-5; the D is unclear. CDR1 is SGHAT, CDR2 FQNNGV, per germline. V gave up 2 bases and J gave up 4 bases, with 12 bases separating them. The CDR3 runs 15 residues. CDR3 sequence: CASSLSGVRNQPQHF. The CDR3 DNA follows: TGTGCCAGCAGCTTATCTGGGGTCCGGAATCAGCCCCAGCATTTT.

This clonotype has more than one count but fewer than ten. In DNA, the CDR3 is TGTGCCAGCAGCCAAGGGACCTTTGAAGCTTTCTTT. This sequence encodes CASSQGTFEAFF. The V and J genes are TRBV6-2 or TRBV6-3 and TRBJ1-1, with D possibly TRBD1 on 5 matching bases. Trimming left V 6 bases short and J 7 bases short, with 12 bases between. Per the germline V gene, CDR1 is MNHEY and CDR2 is SVGEGT. There are 12 residues in the CDR3.

The chain combines TRBV12-3 or TRBV12-4 with TRBJ1-1; 9 bases line up with TRBD1. The CDR3 length is 14 residues. V trimming: 5 bases; J trimming: 1 base; junction bases outside the gene matches: 2. The CDR3 DNA reads as TGTGCCAGCAGTATGGGACAGGGGAACACTGAAGCTTTCTTT. Protein sequence: CASSMGQGNTEAFF.

This clonotype was observed many times. This chain connects TRBV28 to TRBJ2-3, with a tentative D call TRBD1 (6 bases). Germline lookup yields CDR1 MDHEN and CDR2 SYDVKM. The CDR3 is 16 residues long. V shed 7 bases and J shed 4 bases, with 21 bases lying between them. The DNA for the CDR3 is TGTGCCAGCACCACTCCCACCCCCAGGGGTGCAGATACGCAGTATTTT. Its protein product is CASTTPTPRGADTQYF.

This clonotype was observed at least ten times. V usage is TRBV19 and J usage is TRBJ2-1; the D is unclear. V was trimmed by 5 bases and J by 2 bases, leaving 7 bases between them. Germline values: CDR1 LNHDA, CDR2 SQIVND (reference sequence). This CDR3 has 13 residues. As DNA, the CDR3 is TGTGCCAGTAGTCTGATTACCTACAATGAGCAGTTCTTC. This encodes CASSLITYNEQFF.

This clonotype was seen only a few times. The chain has TRBV2 and TRBJ1-5; the D gene is possibly TRBD1 (5 bases). The CDR3 is 15 residues long. Germline V gives CDR1 SNHLY, CDR2 FYNNEI. Trimming shortened V by 3 bases and J by 0 bases, and 9 bases separated the two germline ends. CDR3 nucleotides: TGTGCCAGCAGTGATGGGGGATATAGCAATCAGCCCCAGCATTTT. It yields the protein CASSDGGYSNQPQHF.

In this sample, this clonotype turned up many times. This rearrangement joins TRBV5-1 to TRBJ1-2, with D possibly TRBD1 on 6 matching bases. The CDR3 contains 12 residues. V was cut by 9 bases and J by 6 bases, with 15 bases left in between. Per the germline V gene, CDR1 is SGHRS and CDR2 is YFSETQ. The CDR3 DNA follows: TGCGCCACCCGAGAGGGGGTGCATGGCTACACCTTC. Translation gives CATREGVHGYTF.

At least ten counts were recorded for this clonotype. V usage is TRBV20-1 and J usage is TRBJ1-5; a possible D gene is TRBD1 (6 bases). Germline V gene data show CDR1 as DFQATT and CDR2 as SNEGSKA (reference sequence). V lost 5 bases, J lost 6 bases, and 14 bases lay in between. The CDR3 runs 13 residues. CDR3 bases: TGCAGTGCTCCCCAGGGGCCCAGTCAGCCCCAGCATTTT. It encodes CSAPQGPSQPQHF.

The genes are TRBV28 and TRBJ2-3; D unresolved. Germline V CDR1 and CDR2: MDHEN, SYDVKM. V lost 6 bases and J lost 4, with 14 bases in between. The CDR3 extends over 14 amino acids. The CDR3 loop is CASSHTSFADTQYF. The CDR3 bases are TGTGCCAGCAGCCACACCAGTTTTGCAGATACGCAGTATTTT.

Only a few counts were recorded for this clonotype. This rearrangement joins TRBV5-1 to TRBJ1-2; 9 bases map to TRBD1. CDR1 and CDR2 from the germline V gene are SGHRS and YFSETQ. The CDR3 is 16 residues long. The V and J ends lost 0 bases and 6 bases, in that order; junction bases with no gene match: 9. The CDR3 sequence is CASSLDRGRRGHGYTF. The CDR3 region has the DNA TGCGCCAGCAGCTTGGACAGGGGGCGCAGAGGTCATGGCTACACCTTC.

This chain links TRBV6-2 or TRBV6-3 with TRBJ2-4, with D perhaps matching TRBD1 or TRBD2 (5 bases each). V was shortened by 0 bases and J by 9 bases, with 12 bases between the two germline ends. CDR3 length: 14 amino acids. Germline CDR1 and CDR2: MNHEY and SVGEGT. The CDR3 reads CASSYSRGVGIQYF. The CDR3 nucleotides are TGTGCCAGCAGTTACTCGAGAGGGGTTGGCATTCAGTACTTC.

V gene TRBV28 combines with J gene TRBJ2-1; 10 positions agree with TRBD2. Germline V gene sequence: CDR1 MDHEN, CDR2 SYDVKM. Trimming took 3 bases from V and 3 from J; bases not matched to a gene: 8. The CDR3 has 17 residues. The CDR3 nucleotides read TGTGCCAGCAGTTTTCCGACACCTAGCGGGAGCTACAATGAGCAGTTCTTC. Translated: CASSFPTPSGSYNEQFF.

A few counts support this clonotype. The J gene is TRBJ2-3, the V gene TRBV4-1; a possible D gene is TRBD1 (6 bases). Germline CDR1 is MGHRA and CDR2 is YSYEKL. V dropped 1 base and J dropped 8 bases, with 13 bases sitting between them. This CDR3 is built from 14 residues. The CDR3 nucleotides are TGCGCCAGCAGCCAAGGGGGCGCAGGGGCTACGCAGTATTTT. The encoded protein is CASSQGGAGATQYF.